This entry lists 18 T cell receptor beta chains sequenced from one sample in a study of shared clonotypes between healthy human individuals. Naive CD8 populations comprised CD45RO-negative cells positively selected for CCR7, excluding terminally differentiated effector memory CD45RA+ cells. The data were produced by immunoSEQ multiplex PCR, yet TCRdb's version contains in-frame clones alone and is incomplete. The data show fewer than 800,000 clones, just over 90% seen once. Sequencing was carried out using naive CD8+ T cells sorted from blood. The receptors here all came from a man aged 25-45 years in good health.

V is TRBV27 and J is TRBJ2-7; 7 bases map to TRBD2. This CDR3 is 16 amino acids long. In germline, CDR1 is MNHEY, CDR2 SMNVEV (reference sequence). The V segment lost 3 bases and the J segment 0 bases; nucleotides outside the gene matches: 8. CDR3 loop: CASSFSIERGSYEQYF. In nucleotides, the CDR3 is TGTGCCAGCAGTTTTTCCATCGAGCGGGGCTCCTACGAGCAGTACTTC.

The chain joins TRBV10-2 to TRBJ2-3, with 8 bases identical to TRBD2. There are 16 residues in the CDR3. Germline CDR1 is WSHSY and CDR2 is SAAADI. V dropped 2 bases and J dropped 1; count of bases not matched to a gene: 5. Here the CDR3 reads CASSEVETSGTDTQYF. CDR3 DNA sequence: TGCGCCAGCAGTGAGGTCGAGACTAGCGGCACAGATACGCAGTATTTT.

The chain combines TRBV6-5 with TRBJ2-1; weak D call: TRBD2 (6 bases). V lost 8 bases and J 6 bases, leaving 11 bases between the germline ends. The germline CDR1 and CDR2 sequences are MNHEY and SVGAGI. This CDR3 has 12 residues. The CDR3 region has the DNA TGTGCCAGCTCGGGGGATTCCAATGAGCAGTTCTTC. This sequence encodes CASSGDSNEQFF.

This chain uses TRBV2 with TRBJ1-6, with a tentative D call TRBD1 (6 bases). The germline V gene has CDR1 SNHLY and CDR2 FYNNEI. This CDR3 has 16 amino acids. V was pared by 4 bases and J by 6 bases, with 16 bases between. Written as DNA, the CDR3 is TGTGCCAGCAGTGCGGGAGCACACAGGGTTAATTCACCCCTCCACTTT. Amino acid sequence: CASSAGAHRVNSPLHF.

In this sample, this clone turned up once. The chain uses TRBV4-2 and TRBJ2-5; 10 bases are a match to TRBD2. The CDR3 covers 16 residues. Losses at the gene ends were 0 bases for V and 3 bases for J; bases not matched to a gene: 4. CDR1 is LGHNA, CDR2 YNFKEQ, per germline. The CDR3 is CASSQDLTSGKETQYF. In nucleotides, the CDR3 is TGTGCCAGCAGCCAAGATCTTACTAGCGGGAAAGAGACCCAGTACTTC.

This chain uses TRBV2 with TRBJ1-6; no firm D call. The CDR3 is 16 residues long. Germline V gives CDR1 SNHLY, CDR2 FYNNEI. V lost 6 bases to trimming and J lost 0 bases, with 12 bases between them. The CDR3 here is CASSDARSSYNSPLHF. The DNA for the CDR3 is TGTGCCAGCAGCGACGCGCGGAGCTCCTATAATTCACCCCTCCACTTT.

The chain uses TRBV7-9 and TRBJ1-2; D gene ambiguous. Per germline, CDR1 SEHNR and CDR2 FQNEAQ (reference sequence). The CDR3 has 13 amino acids. V shed 1 base and J shed 6 bases, with 9 bases lying between them. In nucleotides, the CDR3 is TGTGCCAGCAGCTTAGTTAATTTCGATGGCTACACCTTC. As protein: CASSLVNFDGYTF. The variable domain in full, completed from reference TRBV7-9 and TRBJ1-2, reads DTGVSQNPRHKITKRGQNVTFRCDPISEHNRLYWYRQTLGQGPEFLTYFQNEAQLEKSRLLSDRFSAERPKGSFSTLEIQRTEQGDSAMYLCASSLVNFDGYTFGSGTRLTVV.

The V gene is TRBV2, the J gene TRBJ1-5; D is undetermined. CDR1 is SNHLY, CDR2 FYNNEI, per germline. The V end was cut by 10 bases, the J end by 0 bases, with 13 bases between. The CDR3 totals 14 residues. The CDR3 DNA reads as TGTGCCATCAACACTGGGGATAGCAATCAGCCCCAGCATTTT. This encodes CAINTGDSNQPQHF.

The V and J genes are TRBV27 and TRBJ2-7, with no clear D. Trimming shortened V by 6 bases and J by 3 bases, and 15 bases separated the two germline ends. The CDR3 spans 14 residues. Germline assignment: CDR1 MNHEY and CDR2 SMNVEV (reference sequence). CDR3 protein: CASRPTPDFYEQYF. CDR3 DNA: TGTGCCAGCAGGCCGACACCGGATTTCTACGAGCAGTACTTC.

Here the CDR3 DNA reads TGTGCCAGCAGCTTAGGGAAGACAGTCATGAACACTGAAGCTTTCTTT. Protein: CASSLGKTVMNTEAFF. The chain employs TRBV11-2 and TRBJ1-1, with D perhaps TRBD1 (5 bases). V gave up 1 base and J gave up 0 bases, with 12 bases separating them. Per germline, CDR1 SGHAT and CDR2 FQNNGV. There are 16 residues in the CDR3.

The J gene is TRBJ1-1, the V gene TRBV5-5, with 7 nucleotides matching TRBD1. This CDR3 comprises 15 residues. J was trimmed by 0 bases and V by 0 bases; bases with no gene match: 2. Per the germline V gene, CDR1 is SGHKS and CDR2 is YYEKEE (reference sequence). The CDR3 protein is CASSLVGTVNTEAFF. The CDR3 nucleotides read TGTGCCAGCAGCTTGGTAGGGACAGTGAACACTGAAGCTTTCTTT.

The V and J genes are TRBV14 and TRBJ2-7; a possible D gene is TRBD1 (6 bases). The V gene lost 0 bases and the J gene lost 2 bases, with 14 bases spanning the gap. Germline loops: CDR1 SGHDN, CDR2 FVKESK. The CDR3 has 16 amino acids. CDR3 bases: TGTGCCAGCAGCCAAGATCATGGGGGCCAAACCTACGAGCAGTACTTC. The encoded protein is CASSQDHGGQTYEQYF.

This chain uses TRBV29-1 with TRBJ2-1; TRBD1 agrees at 7 bases. CDR3 size: 13 residues. With V trimmed by 4 bases and J by 3 bases, 3 bases remained unmatched. CDR1 and CDR2 from the germline V gene are SQVTM and ANQGSEA. The chain's CDR3 is CSVATGIYNEQFF. Here the CDR3 DNA reads TGCAGCGTTGCGACAGGGATCTACAATGAGCAGTTCTTC.

The count of this clone is one. The rearrangement joins TRBV6-1 to TRBJ1-5; D might be TRBD1 (6 bases). Germline CDR1 and CDR2: MNHNS and SASEGT. The ends were cut back, 1 base at V and 0 bases at J, with 7 bases in the middle. This CDR3 is 15 amino acids long. The DNA of the CDR3 is TGTGCCAGCAGTGAAGGGACAGTTAGCAATCAGCCCCAGCATTTT. It is translated as CASSEGTVSNQPQHF.

For this clone: Other DNA sequences in this specimen translate into the identical CDR3. This chain joins TRBV6-6 and TRBJ1-2; a weak D match, TRBD1 (6 bases). The CDR3 sequence is 13 residues long. Germline lookup yields CDR1 MNHNY and CDR2 SVGAGI (reference sequence). V shed 4 bases and J shed 2 bases, with 8 bases lying between them. The CDR3 DNA is TGTGCCAGCAGTTCGACAGGAAACTATGGCTACACCTTC. Translation gives CASSSTGNYGYTF.

The rearrangement links TRBV5-8 to TRBJ2-4, with 7 bases identical to TRBD2. CDR3 size: 16 residues. V gave up 0 bases and J gave up 8 bases; unmatched junction bases: 11. From germline, CDR1 is SGHTS and CDR2 YDEGEE. The CDR3, as DNA: TGTGCCAGCAGCTTGGGGGAATCCCCTGGGGGGGACATTCAGTACTTC. Its protein is CASSLGESPGGDIQYF.

This chain uses TRBV29-1 with TRBJ1-2; D gene unclear. Deletions cut 6 bases from V and 6 bases from J, with 11 bases between. This CDR3 has 11 residues. Germline assignment: CDR1 SQVTM and CDR2 ANQGSEA. The DNA for the CDR3 is TGCAGCGTCGACCTAGAGAATGGCTACACCTTC. This translates into CSVDLENGYTF.

This clone occurred once. Compared with germline, one end of the junction differs, possibly owing to a read error. In DNA form, the CDR3 reads TGTGCCAGCAGCCTGGGACATCCAAAGCTCTTC. Residues: CASSLGHPKLF. V is TRBV7-8 and J is TRBJ2-1; D may be TRBD1 (6 bases). Germline assignment: CDR1 SGHVS and CDR2 FQNEAQ. This CDR3 region has 11 residues.